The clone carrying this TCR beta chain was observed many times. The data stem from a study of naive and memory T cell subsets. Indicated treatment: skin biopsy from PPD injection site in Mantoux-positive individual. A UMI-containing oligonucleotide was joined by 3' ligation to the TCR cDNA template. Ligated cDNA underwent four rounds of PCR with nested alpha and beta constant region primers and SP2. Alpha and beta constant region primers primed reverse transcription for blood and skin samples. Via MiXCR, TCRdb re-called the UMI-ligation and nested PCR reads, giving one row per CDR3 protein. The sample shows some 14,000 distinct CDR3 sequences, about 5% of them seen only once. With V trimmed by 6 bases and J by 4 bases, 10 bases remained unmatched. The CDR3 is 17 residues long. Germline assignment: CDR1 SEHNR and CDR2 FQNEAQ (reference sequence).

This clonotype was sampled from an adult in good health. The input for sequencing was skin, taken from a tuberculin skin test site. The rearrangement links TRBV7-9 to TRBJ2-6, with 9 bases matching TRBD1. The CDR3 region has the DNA TGTGCCAGCAGTTCTCGGGGACAGGGAGGAGGGGCCAACGTCCTGACTTTC. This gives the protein CASSSRGQGGGANVLTF.